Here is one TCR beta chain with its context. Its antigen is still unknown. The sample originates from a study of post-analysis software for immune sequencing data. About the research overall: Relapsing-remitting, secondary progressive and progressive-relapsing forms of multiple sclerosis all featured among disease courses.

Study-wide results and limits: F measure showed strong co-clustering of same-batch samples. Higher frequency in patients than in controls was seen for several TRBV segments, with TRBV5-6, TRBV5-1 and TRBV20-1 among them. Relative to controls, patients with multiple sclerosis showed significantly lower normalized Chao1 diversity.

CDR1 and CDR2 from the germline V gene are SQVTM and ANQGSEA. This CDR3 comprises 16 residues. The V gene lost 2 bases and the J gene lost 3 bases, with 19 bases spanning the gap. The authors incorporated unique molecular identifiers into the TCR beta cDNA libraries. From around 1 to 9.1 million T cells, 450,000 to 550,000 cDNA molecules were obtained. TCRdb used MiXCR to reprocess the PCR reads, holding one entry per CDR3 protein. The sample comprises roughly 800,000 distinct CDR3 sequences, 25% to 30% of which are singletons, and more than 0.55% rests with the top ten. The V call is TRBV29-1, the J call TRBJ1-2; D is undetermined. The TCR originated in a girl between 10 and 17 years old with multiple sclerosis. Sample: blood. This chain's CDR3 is CSVEHPLPAEHYGYTF. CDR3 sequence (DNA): TGCAGCGTTGAACATCCATTGCCAGCGGAACACTATGGCTACACCTTC.